The T cell receptor beta chain under discussion was sequenced for a study of blood T cells in healthy people across ages. CDR1 is ENHRY and CDR2 is SYGVKD in the germline V gene. The V gene lost 0 bases and the J gene lost 3 bases, with 20 bases spanning the gap. The CDR3 consists of 18 residues. The use of a sample-barcoded 5' primer and a J-beta primer mix characterized a second PCR of roughly 7 to 12 cycles. A template-switch adaptor with 12 random nucleotides tagged each cDNA molecule. Each CDR3 protein is one row after TCRdb ran MiXCR on the 5' RACE reads. The repertoire includes almost 1 million distinct CDR3 sequences, just over 50% of them detected once, and roughly 23% sits in the top ten. The study drew donors from healthy Caucasian individuals in Russia aged roughly 6 to 95. Points on this clonotype: Antigen unknown.

Study results and limitations: There were more naive CD4+ cells and higher diversity in long-lived donors than in aged donors. Measured against age, TCR beta diversity per million T cells decreased in a roughly linear manner.

This clonotype was obtained from a woman aged 55-69 years in good health. Material: blood. This chain joins TRBV10-3 and TRBJ2-5; D is possibly TRBD1 or TRBD2 (5 bases each). As DNA, the CDR3 is TGTGCCATCAGTGAGTCAAGAGATCCCGGGACGGCCGAAGAGACCCAGTACTTC. Residues: CAISESRDPGTAEETQYF.